Below are 19 T cell receptor beta chains sequenced from a single sample in a study of cytomegalovirus exposure and HLA in healthy donors. In the PCR, 60 Vbeta and 13 Jbeta primers were used. The method was immunoSEQ multiplex PCR; TCRdb's version includes in-frame clones alone and lacks a portion of them. Here the sample spans around 200,000 clones, 65% to 90% being singletons. Sequencing was performed on PBMCs. These receptors originate from a middle-aged man in good health and CMV-seropositive.

The rearrangement joins TRBV4-3 to TRBJ1-2, with TRBD1 identical over 7 bases. CDR3 length: 13 amino acids. Germline-derived CDR1 and CDR2 are LGHNA and YSLEER. J lost 6 bases, V lost 6 bases, and 7 bases had no gene match. For the CDR3, the DNA is TGCGCCAGCAGGGCGACAGGGCGGGATGGCTACACCTTC. Residues: CASRATGRDGYTF.

This clone was recorded only once. The chain links TRBV7-9 to TRBJ2-1; D possibly corresponds to TRBD1 (5 bases). The CDR3 extends over 19 amino acids. CDR1 and CDR2 from the germline V gene are SEHNR and FQNEAQ (reference sequence). Deletions cut 7 bases from V and 4 bases from J, with 29 bases between. CDR3 sequence (DNA): TGTGCCAGCATATCCCGACAGCTAAGGGCGTCCGGTCCATACAATGAGCAGTTCTTC. This codes for CASISRQLRASGPYNEQFF. The full variable domain, rest sourced from reference TRBV7-9 and TRBJ2-1, is DTGVSQNPRHKITKRGQNVTFRCDPISEHNRLYWYRQTLGQGPEFLTYFQNEAQLEKSRLLSDRFSAERPKGSFSTLEIQRTEQGDSAMYLCASISRQLRASGPYNEQFFGPGTRLTVL.

The chain recombines TRBV30 with TRBJ2-5; 9 nucleotides line up with TRBD2. The J call may be faulty, since TRBJ2-7 better matches the DNA end. Germline loops: CDR1 GTSNPN, CDR2 SVGIG (reference sequence). The CDR3 runs 13 residues. This chain's CDR3 is CAWTGTSRYEQYF. The CDR3 bases are TGTGCCTGGACGGGGACTAGCCGCTACGAGCAGTACTTC.

The V gene is TRBV9, the J gene TRBJ2-7; 7 positions match TRBD2. Germline V gene data show CDR1 as SGDLS and CDR2 as YYNGEE. After removal of 0 bases from V and 5 bases from J, the junction contained 5 bases not matched to a gene. This CDR3 contains 14 residues. CDR3 sequence reads: CASSVGGGLNEQYF. CDR3 in DNA: TGTGCCAGCAGCGTAGGCGGGGGACTCAACGAGCAGTACTTC.

This clone was detected a few times. The chain combines TRBV28 with TRBJ2-1, with a possible D match to TRBD2 (5 bases). The ends were cut back, 5 bases at V and 3 bases at J, with 14 bases in the middle. The germline V gene encodes CDR1 MDHEN and CDR2 SYDVKM. There are 15 residues in the CDR3. CDR3 nucleotides: TGTGCCAGCAGTCCCCCCGGGAAGATCTACAATGAGCAGTTCTTC. Its translation: CASSPPGKIYNEQFF.

The rearrangement uses TRBV7-2 and TRBJ1-5, with D hard to call. The germline gives CDR1 SGHTA, CDR2 FQGNSA. The CDR3 contains 14 residues. Trimming left V 5 bases short and J 4 bases short, with 12 bases between. CDR3 amino acids: CASSPDSINQPQHF. CDR3 in DNA: TGTGCCAGCAGCCCGGACTCTATAAATCAGCCCCAGCATTTT. Drawing the rest from reference TRBV7-2 and TRBJ1-5, the complete variable domain is GAGVSQSPSNKVTEKGKDVELRCDPISGHTALYWYRQSLGQGLEFLIYFQGNSAPDKSGLPSDRFSAERTGGSVSTLTIQRTQQEDSAVYLCASSPDSINQPQHFGDGTRLSIL.

J is TRBJ2-3 and V is TRBV19; weak D call: TRBD1 (5 bases). Per the germline V gene, CDR1 is LNHDA and CDR2 is SQIVND (reference sequence). The V end lost 5 bases, the J end lost 0 bases, and 15 bases lay between the germline ends. This CDR3 has 16 residues. The chain's CDR3 is CASSLGRQSSTDTQYF. The DNA of the CDR3 is TGTGCCAGTAGTTTGGGCCGACAGTCTAGCACAGATACGCAGTATTTT.

The V and J genes are TRBV9 and TRBJ2-3, with 7 bases identical to TRBD2. The CDR3 spans 16 residues. After removal of 1 base from V and 3 bases from J, the junction contained 8 bases not matched to a gene. Germline V lookup: CDR1 SGDLS, CDR2 YYNGEE. The CDR3: CASSVRSGDGTDTQYF. In DNA form, the CDR3 reads TGTGCCAGCAGCGTAAGAAGCGGGGACGGAACAGATACGCAGTATTTT. Looking up the rest from reference TRBV9 and TRBJ2-3 gives the full variable domain: DSGVTQTPKHLITATGQRVTLRCSPRSGDLSVYWYQQSLDQGLQFLIQYYNGEERAKGNILERFSAQQFPDLHSELNLSSLELGDSALYFCASSVRSGDGTDTQYFGPGTRLTVL.

J is TRBJ1-3 and V is TRBV19; weak D call: TRBD1 (6 bases). Germline-derived CDR1 and CDR2 are LNHDA and SQIVND (reference sequence). V was pared by 9 bases and J by 0 bases, with 9 bases between. The CDR3 spans 13 residues. DNA of the CDR3: TGTGCCAGCAGACAGGTCTCTGGAAACACCATATATTTT. Translating it yields CASRQVSGNTIYF.

The gene calls are TRBV28 and TRBJ1-5; TRBD1 matches at 8 bases. V was pared by 11 bases and J by 2 bases, with 8 bases of the junction left unmatched. The CDR3 length is 14 residues. CDR1 is MDHEN, CDR2 SYDVKM, per germline. CDR3 region: CAGSMTGGNQPQHF. CDR3 coding DNA: TGTGCCGGGTCGATGACAGGGGGCAATCAGCCCCAGCATTTT. The variable domain in full, with the rest retrieved from reference TRBV28 and TRBJ1-5, is DVKVTQSSRYLVKRTGEKVFLECVQDMDHENMFWYRQDPGLGLRLIYFSYDVKMKEKGDIPEGYSVSREKKERFSLILESASTNQTSMYLCAGSMTGGNQPQHFGDGTRLSIL.

About this clone: The sample holds other DNA sequences that translate to the same CDR3. V gene TRBV14 combines with J gene TRBJ1-1; D is perhaps TRBD1 (5 bases). Trimming left V 3 bases short and J 0 bases short, with 5 bases between. CDR1 is SGHDN, CDR2 FVKESK, per germline. The CDR3 extends over 13 amino acids. The DNA for the CDR3 is TGTGCCAGCAGCCAGACAGTGAACACTGAAGCTTTCTTT. Its translation: CASSQTVNTEAFF.

The chain recombines TRBV6-1 with TRBJ1-1; D uncertain. The CDR3 is 12 amino acids. V shed 5 bases and J shed 1 base, with 5 bases lying between them. Germline-derived CDR1 and CDR2 are MNHNS and SASEGT. The CDR3 protein is CASSRGNTEAFF. The CDR3 DNA reads TGTGCCAGCAGTCGGGGGAACACTGAAGCTTTCTTT.

The J gene is TRBJ2-5, the V gene TRBV27; 10 bases fit TRBD2. With the DNA end fitting TRBJ2-7 better, the J assignment may be wrong. CDR3 size: 14 residues. CDR1 is MNHEY, CDR2 SMNVEV, per germline (reference sequence). Written as DNA, the CDR3 is TGTGCCAGCAGCTCACTAGCGGGGAGCGGCGAGCAGTACTTC. Translation gives CASSSLAGSGEQYF.

This chain connects TRBV27 to TRBJ2-7; a possible D gene is TRBD2 (5 bases). The germline V and J ends were trimmed by 7 bases and 0 bases, with 10 bases remaining between them. The CDR3 loop spans 13 amino acids. Germline CDR1 and CDR2: MNHEY and SMNVEV (reference sequence). The CDR3 is CASTGRSSYEQYF. For the CDR3, the DNA is TGTGCCAGCACGGGAAGGTCCTCCTACGAGCAGTACTTC.

CDR3 in DNA: TGTGCCAGCAGTTGGAAGGGGGATGGCTACACCTTC. Translating it yields CASSWKGDGYTF. The chain couples TRBV27 to TRBJ1-2; D perhaps matches TRBD1 (6 bases). The CDR3 spans 12 residues. V lost 4 bases, J lost 6 bases, and 9 bases lay in between. Germline lookup yields CDR1 MNHEY and CDR2 SMNVEV (reference sequence).

This chain uses TRBV28 with TRBJ2-7; 8 positions match TRBD1. The CDR3 has 15 residues. CDR1 and CDR2 from the germline V gene are MDHEN and SYDVKM. Trimming at V came to 7 bases and at J to 2 bases, leaving 10 bases not matched to a gene. CDR3 bases: TGTGCCAGCACTCAGCAGGGGGCCCGCACCTACGAGCAGTACTTC. This encodes CASTQQGARTYEQYF.

The chain uses TRBV18 and TRBJ2-7; D unclear. The CDR3 runs 12 residues. Germline CDR1 KGHSH, CDR2 LQKENI. V lost 2 bases, J lost 7 bases, and 9 bases lay in between. CDR3 in DNA: TGTGCCAGCTCACCAGGCAGGATGGAGCAGTACTTC. Translation gives CASSPGRMEQYF.

The DNA of the CDR3 is TGTGCCAGCAGCTTAGAGGCGTATGAGCAGTTCTTC. Its translation: CASSLEAYEQFF. This chain uses TRBV5-4 with TRBJ2-1; D remains ambiguous. The CDR3 covers 12 residues. From germline, CDR1 is SGHNT and CDR2 YYREEE (reference sequence). V lost 2 bases to trimming and J lost 8 bases, with 8 bases between them.

This clone came up a few times. V is TRBV21-1 and J is TRBJ2-7; the table's D call, TRBD1, has no DNA check behind it. TRBV21-1 is noted as a pseudogene. This CDR3 is 17 amino acids long. The CDR3 spells CASRSLRSGQGAYEQYF. CDR3 nucleotide sequence: TGTGCCAGCAGATCTTTGAGAAGCGGACAGGGGGCCTACGAGCAGTACTTC.